The 16 T cell receptor beta chains given below trace back to one sample, sequenced in a study of patients and donors after allogeneic stem cell transplantation. TCRdb reprocessed the RT-PCR reads with MiXCR, giving one entry per CDR3 protein. The data show about a million distinct CDR3 sequences, roughly 17% seen once. The sequenced sample consisted of blood, either unsorted or a sorted T cell fraction (not recorded which). Receptors were obtained from a human donor who was either an allogeneic HSCT recipient or a stem cell or donor lymphocyte infusion donor (not recorded which). It is not recorded whose cells these are; they may come from a transplant donor.

This clonotype was detected ten times or more. The gene calls are TRBV20-1 and TRBJ1-4; D is unresolved. This CDR3 comprises 16 residues. Trimming took 0 bases from V and 0 from J, leaving 11 bases between them. Germline CDR1 is DFQATT and CDR2 is SNEGSKA (reference sequence). The DNA for the CDR3 is TGCAGTGCTAGAGACCCGACCACCGCAACTAATGAAAAACTGTTTTTT. It translates to CSARDPTTATNEKLFF.

This clonotype has just a few counts. The gene calls are TRBV6-1 and TRBJ1-1; 11 nucleotides line up with TRBD1. V lost 11 bases to trimming and J lost 4 bases; unmatched junction nucleotides: 15. The CDR3 has 16 amino acids. Germline CDR1 is MNHNS and CDR2 is SASEGT. The CDR3 coding sequence is TGTGCCGTATCCACCGGGACAGGGGGAATGAGCACTGAAGCTTTCTTT. As protein: CAVSTGTGGMSTEAFF.

The chain is built from TRBV20-1 and TRBJ1-5; TRBD1 matches 8 bases. Germline trimming cut 6 bases from V and 1 base from J; bases unmatched to any gene: 5. The CDR3 is made up of 14 amino acids. Germline CDR1 reads DFQATT; CDR2 reads SNEGSKA (reference sequence). Here the CDR3 reads CSATDRASNQPQHF. CDR3 nucleotide sequence: TGCAGTGCCACGGACAGGGCCAGCAATCAGCCCCAGCATTTT.

This clonotype is a singleton in its sample. The rearrangement links TRBV28 to TRBJ2-1; 9 positions match TRBD1. The CDR3 extends over 17 amino acids. Germline CDR1 is MDHEN and CDR2 is SYDVKM. V was clipped by 3 bases and J by 8 bases; unmatched bases: 14. In nucleotides, the CDR3 is TGTGCCAGCAGTTTGACTCTCCGGGACAGGGTCGTCGATGAGCAGTTCTTC. It codes for CASSLTLRDRVVDEQFF.

This clonotype was recorded many times. The chain has TRBV29-1 and TRBJ2-1; TRBD1 matches at 11 bases. This CDR3 is 17 amino acids long. V trimming: 6 bases; J trimming: 3 bases; junction bases outside the gene matches: 13. In germline, CDR1 is SQVTM, CDR2 ANQGSEA. The CDR3 sequence is CSVTGDRGSLGYNEQFF. Written as DNA, the CDR3 is TGCAGCGTCACAGGGGACAGGGGGAGCTTGGGCTACAATGAGCAGTTCTTC.

This clonotype has more than one count but fewer than ten. This rearrangement joins TRBV20-1 to TRBJ1-1, with 8 positions matching TRBD1. This CDR3 region has 14 residues. Trimming removed 4 bases from V and 5 bases from J; junction bases left unmatched: 9. CDR1 is DFQATT and CDR2 is SNEGSKA in the germline V gene (reference sequence). The CDR3 protein is CSANPGGGRTEAFF. Here the CDR3 DNA reads TGCAGTGCTAACCCAGGGGGCGGGCGGACTGAAGCTTTCTTT.

V and J are TRBV19 and TRBJ2-5; D might be TRBD2 (5 bases). Trimming shortened V by 1 base and J by 1 base, and 10 bases separated the two germline ends. The CDR3 totals 15 residues. Germline CDR1 LNHDA, CDR2 SQIVND (reference sequence). CDR3 region: CASSIGRGLQETQYF. In DNA, the CDR3 is TGTGCCAGTAGTATAGGTCGCGGACTCCAAGAGACCCAGTACTTC.

The chain joins TRBV5-1 to TRBJ1-4; TRBD1 aligns across 8 bases. J was trimmed by 7 bases and V by 3 bases; bases with no gene match: 2. The CDR3 length is 13 residues. Germline CDR1 reads SGHRS; CDR2 reads YFSETQ. The CDR3 protein is CASSYGQGEKLFF. CDR3 in DNA: TGCGCCAGCAGCTACGGACAGGGTGAAAAACTGTTTTTT.

The chain recombines TRBV20-1 with TRBJ2-1; the match to TRBD2 covers 10 bases. Germline CDR1 is DFQATT and CDR2 is SNEGSKA (reference sequence). The CDR3 has 16 residues. The V and J ends lost 0 bases and 4 bases, in that order; junction bases with no gene match: 6. The CDR3 coding sequence is TGCAGTGCTAGAGACGAGGGACTAGCGAATTACAATGAGCAGTTCTTC. Its translation: CSARDEGLANYNEQFF.

This clonotype turned up a few times. V gene TRBV5-1 combines with J gene TRBJ1-3; D call uncertain. The V gene lost 4 bases and the J gene lost 4 bases, with 12 bases spanning the gap. The CDR3 has 14 amino acids. The V gene's germline CDR1 is SGHRS and CDR2 YFSETQ. The CDR3 region has the DNA TGCGCCAGCAGCAAGGATGCCGTGGGAAACACCATATATTTT. Encoded protein: CASSKDAVGNTIYF. Using reference TRBV5-1 and TRBJ1-3 for the parts outside the CDR3, the full variable domain is KAGVTQTPRYLIKTRGQQVTLSCSPISGHRSVSWYQQTPGQGLQFLFEYFSETQRNKGNFPGRFSGRQFSNSRSEMNVSTLELGDSALYLCASSKDAVGNTIYFGEGSWLTVV.

The chain has TRBV5-1 and TRBJ1-1, with D unclear. V lost 4 bases and J lost 1, with 11 bases in between. The CDR3 extends over 14 amino acids. Germline V CDR1 and CDR2: SGHRS, YFSETQ. The CDR3 DNA reads as TGCGCCAGCAGCCTAGATACAAGGAACACTGAAGCTTTCTTT. Protein sequence: CASSLDTRNTEAFF. Full variable domain (rest looked up from reference TRBV5-1 and TRBJ1-1): KAGVTQTPRYLIKTRGQQVTLSCSPISGHRSVSWYQQTPGQGLQFLFEYFSETQRNKGNFPGRFSGRQFSNSRSEMNVSTLELGDSALYLCASSLDTRNTEAFFGQGTRLTVV.

Many counts were recorded for this clonotype. The chain combines TRBV7-8 with TRBJ2-7; D perhaps matches TRBD1 (5 bases). With 1 base removed from V and 4 bases from J, the gap between germline ends came to 11 bases. This CDR3 region has 14 residues. The germline CDR1 and CDR2 sequences are SGHVS and FQNEAQ. CDR3 in amino acids: CASSLEIDSYEQYF. The CDR3 DNA follows: TGTGCCAGCAGCTTAGAGATTGACAGTTACGAGCAGTACTTC.

A few counts support this clonotype. J is TRBJ1-1 and V is TRBV7-9; D perhaps matches TRBD1 (6 bases). The CDR3 is 15 residues long. Germline V lookup: CDR1 SEHNR, CDR2 FQNEAQ (reference sequence). Trimming left V 4 bases short and J 4 bases short, with 16 bases between. The CDR3 DNA follows: TGTGCCAGCAGCTCCTACAGGGTTTCGTTCACTGAAGCTTTCTTT. Translating it yields CASSSYRVSFTEAFF.

The J gene is TRBJ1-5, the V gene TRBV2, with D perhaps TRBD1 (6 bases). This CDR3 is 17 amino acids long. The germline gives CDR1 SNHLY, CDR2 FYNNEI. Trimming removed 5 bases at V and 2 bases at J, with 19 bases between. As DNA, the CDR3 is TGTGCCAGCAGTTTACTGGGGGCCCATATGGGCAATCAGCCCCAGCATTTT. Translation gives CASSLLGAHMGNQPQHF.

The chain uses TRBV5-4 and TRBJ2-2; D is perhaps TRBD2 (5 bases). V was trimmed by 2 bases and J by 2 bases, leaving 13 bases between them. The germline CDR1 and CDR2 sequences are SGHNT and YYREEE (reference sequence). The CDR3 contains 16 residues. The CDR3 DNA reads as TGTGCCAGCAGCTTCGGGGTGCCCTCTAACACCGGGGAGCTGTTTTTT. Protein: CASSFGVPSNTGELFF.

This chain joins TRBV10-3 and TRBJ1-2; TRBD1 matches at 9 bases. J gave up 8 bases and V 4 bases, and 8 bases lay outside the gene matches. The CDR3 length is 14 residues. Per the germline V gene, CDR1 is ENHRY and CDR2 is SYGVKD. The CDR3 loop is CAISGGQGSPGYTF. The CDR3 DNA follows: TGTGCCATCAGTGGGGGACAGGGAAGCCCGGGCTACACCTTC.